The 18 T cell receptor beta chains presented below share a single source sample, sequenced in a study of blood T cell repertoires in COVID-19. The repertoire was sequenced with immunoSEQ multiplex PCR; TCRdb's copy has only in-frame clones and lacks some. The sample shows some 220,000 clones, about 85% of them seen only once. Sequencing input: peripheral blood. Receptors originate from a woman aged 80 or over with active or convalescent COVID-19.

This clone was seen once. This rearrangement joins TRBV30 to TRBJ2-6; weak D call: TRBD1 (6 bases). Trimming took off 5 bases at V and 0 bases at J, with 14 bases between the two ends. Germline lookup yields CDR1 GTSNPN and CDR2 SVGIG (reference sequence). This CDR3 is 16 amino acids long. CDR3 bases: TGTGCCTGGGGTACGGGACACCCCTCTGGGGCCAACGTCCTGACTTTC. This gives the protein CAWGTGHPSGANVLTF.

This clone was recorded only once. The rearrangement uses TRBV15 and TRBJ2-7, with 7 bases lining up with TRBD2. CDR1 and CDR2 from the germline V gene are LNHNV and YYDKDF (reference sequence). The CDR3 consists of 16 residues. V trimming: 5 bases; J trimming: 2 bases; junction bases outside the gene matches: 12. CDR3 sequence: CATSPSSRDYPYEQYF. The DNA for the CDR3 is TGTGCCACCAGCCCAAGCTCCCGGGACTACCCCTACGAGCAGTACTTC.

The rearrangement joins TRBV6-6 to TRBJ2-1; D might be TRBD2 (7 bases). Trimming took off 10 bases at V and 10 bases at J, with 14 bases between the two ends. The CDR3 has 11 amino acids. The germline V gene has CDR1 MNHNY and CDR2 SVGAGI (reference sequence). CDR3 nucleotides: TGTGCCATAGGGGGGGCCGGAGAGCAGTTCTTC. Its translation is CAIGGAGEQFF.

This clone was detected a few times. CDR3 sequence (DNA): TGTGCCAGCAGTTACCGTCCTTCACTCTCCTACGAGCAGTACTTC. Residues: CASSYRPSLSYEQYF. The gene calls are TRBV6-6 and TRBJ2-7; no definite D call. This CDR3 is 15 amino acids long. CDR1 is MNHNY and CDR2 is SVGAGI in the germline V gene (reference sequence). Trimming took 2 bases from V and 0 from J, leaving 11 bases between them.

This chain connects TRBV3-1 (or the pseudogene TRBV3-2) to TRBJ1-3; 9 positions match TRBD1. V was clipped by 1 base and J by 5 bases; unmatched bases: 3. Germline lookup yields CDR1 LGHDT and CDR2 YNNKEL (reference sequence). This CDR3 spans 15 amino acids. For the CDR3, the DNA is TGTGCCAGCAGCCAAGGACAGGGGGGAAGAAACACCATATATTTT. The encoded protein is CASSQGQGGRNTIYF.

The V gene is TRBV30, the J gene TRBJ1-1; a weak D match, TRBD1 (5 bases). Germline CDR1 reads GTSNPN; CDR2 reads SVGIG (reference sequence). V lost 5 bases to trimming and J lost 3 bases, with 13 bases between them. The CDR3 covers 13 residues. The CDR3: CAWGHSGYTEAFF. As DNA, the CDR3 is TGTGCCTGGGGACACTCGGGTTACACTGAAGCTTTCTTT.

The chain combines TRBV6-5 with TRBJ2-7, with 7 bases matching TRBD2. CDR1 MNHEY and CDR2 SVGAGI come from the germline V gene. The junction had 8 bases not matched to a gene; V was cut back by 6 bases and J by 3 bases. This CDR3 is built from 14 residues. The CDR3 sequence: CASSRWGGIYEQYF. The CDR3, as DNA: TGTGCCAGCAGCCGCTGGGGGGGGATCTACGAGCAGTACTTC.

This sequence joins TRBV7-9 and TRBJ2-1; the D is unclear. Germline V CDR1 and CDR2: SEHNR, FQNEAQ (reference sequence). The CDR3 consists of 15 residues. The germline V and J ends were trimmed by 0 bases and 0 bases, with 6 bases remaining between them. CDR3 nucleotide sequence: TGTGCCAGCAGCTTAGCCCCCAGCTCCTACAATGAGCAGTTCTTC. Encoded protein: CASSLAPSSYNEQFF.

This chain connects TRBV6-5 to TRBJ1-1; D is uncertain. V lost 6 bases, J lost 1 base, and 12 bases lay in between. The CDR3 sequence is 14 residues long. Germline V CDR1 and CDR2: MNHEY, SVGAGI. The CDR3 here is CASSSREGNTEAFF. CDR3 sequence (DNA): TGTGCCAGCAGCAGCCGAGAGGGGAACACTGAAGCTTTCTTT.

The chain links TRBV4-3 to TRBJ1-3, with D maybe TRBD1 (5 bases). Per germline, CDR1 LGHNA and CDR2 YSLEER. Trimming took 1 base from V and 1 from J, leaving 11 bases between them. The CDR3 is 16 amino acids. This CDR3 reads CASSQVPSGSGNTIYF. CDR3 DNA: TGCGCCAGCAGCCAAGTCCCGTCAGGGTCTGGAAACACCATATATTTT.

This clone was seen just once. The chain links TRBV7-2 to TRBJ2-7; 12 bases map to TRBD2. Germline V gives CDR1 SGHTA, CDR2 FQGNSA. V shed 5 bases, J shed 2 bases, and the junction held 4 bases outside the gene matches. This CDR3 region has 15 residues. CDR3 sequence (DNA): TGTGCCAGCAGCGTCGGGACTAGCGGGCCCTACGAGCAGTACTTC. Protein sequence: CASSVGTSGPYEQYF.

CDR3 region: CASSEGIVEWSPLHF. The CDR3 DNA is TGTGCCAGCAGTGAAGGAATAGTCGAGTGGTCACCCCTCCACTTT. V usage is TRBV6-1 and J usage is TRBJ1-6; D not resolved. V dropped 1 base and J dropped 10 bases, with 14 bases sitting between them. The CDR3 is 15 amino acids. CDR1 is MNHNS and CDR2 is SASEGT in the germline V gene.

CDR3 region: CASRSDRGNNYGYTF. As DNA, the CDR3 is TGTGCCAGCAGATCTGACAGGGGGAATAACTATGGCTACACCTTC. The chain has TRBV6-5 and TRBJ1-2; TRBD1 agrees at 9 bases. CDR3 size: 15 residues. CDR1 is MNHEY and CDR2 is SVGAGI in the germline V gene. J gave up 1 base and V 6 bases, and 6 bases lay outside the gene matches.

In its sample, this clone was seen a few times. The J gene is TRBJ1-1, the V gene TRBV7-3, with D possibly matching TRBD1 (6 bases). The germline V gene has CDR1 SGHTA and CDR2 FQGTGA. This CDR3 has 14 residues. Trimming cost V 4 bases and J 3 bases, with 12 bases left between them. In DNA form, the CDR3 reads TGTGCCAGCAGCTCAACAGGGCGGGACACTGAAGCTTTCTTT. Translating gives CASSSTGRDTEAFF.

The count of this clone is one. CDR3 coding DNA: TGTGCCAGCAAACGGGGGACAGGTCGCGGGGAGACCCAGTACTTC. It codes for CASKRGTGRGETQYF. V is TRBV28 and J is TRBJ2-5, with 8 positions matching TRBD1. Looked up from germline, CDR1 is MDHEN and CDR2 is SYDVKM. There are 15 residues in the CDR3. After removal of 7 bases from V and 5 bases from J, the junction contained 12 bases not matched to a gene.

The chain carries TRBV5-1 and TRBJ2-6; D is unresolved. Germline CDR1 is SGHRS and CDR2 is YFSETQ. This CDR3 is 15 amino acids long. The V end lost 2 bases, the J end lost 0 bases, and 6 bases lay between the germline ends. DNA for the CDR3: TGCGCCAGCAGCTTTCTACCCTCTGGGGCCAACGTCCTGACTTTC. The encoded protein is CASSFLPSGANVLTF.

The chain carries TRBV18 and TRBJ2-5; 12 positions agree with TRBD2. CDR3 length equals 16 residues. J gave up 2 bases and V 8 bases, and 9 bases lay outside the gene matches. Germline lookup yields CDR1 KGHSH and CDR2 LQKENI. In DNA, the CDR3 is TGTGCCAGCGGAGGGATTGGACTAGCGGGGCAAGAGACCCAGTACTTC. Residues: CASGGIGLAGQETQYF.

This clone was found once. This chain connects TRBV6-6 to TRBJ1-2, with 9 bases lining up with TRBD1. The CDR3 sequence is 14 residues long. The V and J ends lost 5 bases and 5 bases, in that order; junction bases with no gene match: 6. The germline V gene encodes CDR1 MNHNY and CDR2 SVGAGI (reference sequence). DNA for the CDR3: TGTGCCAGCAGTCCTTCGGACAGGGGTTATGGCTACACCTTC. This sequence encodes CASSPSDRGYGYTF.